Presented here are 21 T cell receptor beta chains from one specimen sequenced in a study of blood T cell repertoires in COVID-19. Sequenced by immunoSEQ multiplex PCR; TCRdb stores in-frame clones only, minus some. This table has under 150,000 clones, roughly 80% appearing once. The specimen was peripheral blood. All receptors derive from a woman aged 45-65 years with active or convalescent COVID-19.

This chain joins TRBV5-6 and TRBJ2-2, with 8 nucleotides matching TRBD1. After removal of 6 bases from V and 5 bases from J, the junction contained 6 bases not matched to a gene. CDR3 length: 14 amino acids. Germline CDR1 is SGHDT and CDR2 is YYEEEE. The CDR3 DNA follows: TGTGCCAGCATCCTCCAGGGGGCTACCGGGGAGCTGTTTTTT. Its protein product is CASILQGATGELFF. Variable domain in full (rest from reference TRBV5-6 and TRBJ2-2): DAGVTQSPTHLIKTRGQQVTLRCSPKSGHDTVSWYQQALGQGPQFIFQYYEEEERQRGNFPDRFSGHQFPNYSSELNVNALLLGDSALYLCASILQGATGELFFGEGSRLTVL.

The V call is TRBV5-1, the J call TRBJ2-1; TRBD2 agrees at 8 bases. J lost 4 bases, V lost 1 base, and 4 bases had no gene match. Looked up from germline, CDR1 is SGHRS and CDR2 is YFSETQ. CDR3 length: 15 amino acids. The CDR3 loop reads CASSLLAGTYNEQFF. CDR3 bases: TGCGCCAGCAGCTTGCTAGCGGGCACATACAATGAGCAGTTCTTC.

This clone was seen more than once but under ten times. The chain's CDR3 is CASSLYVGSGGARSSYEQYF. CDR3 bases: TGTGCCAGCAGTTTATATGTGGGGTCAGGGGGCGCGCGCAGCTCCTACGAGCAGTACTTC. The chain recombines TRBV28 with TRBJ2-7; 8 nucleotides align to TRBD1. The CDR3 consists of 20 residues. Trimming removed 1 base from V and 0 bases from J; junction bases left unmatched: 17. Germline V gives CDR1 MDHEN, CDR2 SYDVKM. Full variable domain (rest looked up from reference TRBV28 and TRBJ2-7): DVKVTQSSRYLVKRTGEKVFLECVQDMDHENMFWYRQDPGLGLRLIYFSYDVKMKEKGDIPEGYSVSREKKERFSLILESASTNQTSMYLCASSLYVGSGGARSSYEQYFGPGTRLTVT.

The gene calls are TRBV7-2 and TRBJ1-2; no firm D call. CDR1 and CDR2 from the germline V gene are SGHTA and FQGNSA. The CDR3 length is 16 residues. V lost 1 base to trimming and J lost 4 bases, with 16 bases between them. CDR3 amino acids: CASSLGPGSPRYGYTF. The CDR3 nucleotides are TGTGCCAGCAGCTTAGGGCCAGGCAGTCCTCGCTATGGCTACACCTTC.

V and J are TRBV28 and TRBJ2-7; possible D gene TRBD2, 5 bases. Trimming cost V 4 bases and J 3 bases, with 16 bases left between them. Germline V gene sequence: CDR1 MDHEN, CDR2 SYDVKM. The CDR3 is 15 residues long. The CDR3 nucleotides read TGTGCCAGCAGTTCCGAGGCGGTAAGCGGCTACGAGCAGTACTTC. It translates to CASSSEAVSGYEQYF.

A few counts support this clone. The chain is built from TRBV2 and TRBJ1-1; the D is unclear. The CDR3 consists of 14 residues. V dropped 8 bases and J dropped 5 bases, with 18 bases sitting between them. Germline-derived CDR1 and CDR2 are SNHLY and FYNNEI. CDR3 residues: CASLRGYLRTEAFF. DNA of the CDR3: TGTGCCAGCTTACGGGGATACTTGAGGACTGAAGCTTTCTTT.

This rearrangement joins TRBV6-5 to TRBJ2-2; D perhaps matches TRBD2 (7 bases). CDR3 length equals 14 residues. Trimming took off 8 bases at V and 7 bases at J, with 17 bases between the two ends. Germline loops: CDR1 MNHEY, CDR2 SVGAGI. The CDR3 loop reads CASQRRGRGGELFF. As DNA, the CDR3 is TGTGCCAGCCAACGAAGGGGGAGGGGCGGGGAGCTGTTTTTT.

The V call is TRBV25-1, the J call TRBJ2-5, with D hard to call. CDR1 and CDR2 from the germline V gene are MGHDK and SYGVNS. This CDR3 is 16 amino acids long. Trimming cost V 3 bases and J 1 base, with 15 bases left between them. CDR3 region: CASSDTNSGFQETQYF. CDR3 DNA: TGTGCCAGCAGTGATACGAACAGTGGCTTCCAAGAGACCCAGTACTTC.

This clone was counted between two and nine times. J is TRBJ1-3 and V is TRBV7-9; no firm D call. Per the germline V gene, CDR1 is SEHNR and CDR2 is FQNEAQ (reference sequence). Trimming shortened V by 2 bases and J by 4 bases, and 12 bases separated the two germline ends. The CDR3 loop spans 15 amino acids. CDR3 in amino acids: CASSLNGVDGNTIYF. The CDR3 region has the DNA TGTGCCAGCAGCTTAAACGGGGTGGACGGAAACACCATATATTTT.

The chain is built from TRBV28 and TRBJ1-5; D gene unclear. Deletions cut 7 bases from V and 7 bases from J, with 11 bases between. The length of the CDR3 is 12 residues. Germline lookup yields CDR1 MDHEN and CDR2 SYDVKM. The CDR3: CASNESLQPQHF. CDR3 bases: TGTGCCAGCAACGAAAGCTTACAGCCCCAGCATTTT.

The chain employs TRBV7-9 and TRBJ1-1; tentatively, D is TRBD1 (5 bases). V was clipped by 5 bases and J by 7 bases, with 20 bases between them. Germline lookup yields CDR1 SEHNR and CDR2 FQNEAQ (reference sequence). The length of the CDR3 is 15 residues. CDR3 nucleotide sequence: TGTGCCAGCAGCCATGGGGCAGGCCGAAGGGTTGAAGCTTTCTTT. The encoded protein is CASSHGAGRRVEAFF. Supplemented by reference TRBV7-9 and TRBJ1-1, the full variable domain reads DTGVSQNPRHKITKRGQNVTFRCDPISEHNRLYWYRQTLGQGPEFLTYFQNEAQLEKSRLLSDRFSAERPKGSFSTLEIQRTEQGDSAMYLCASSHGAGRRVEAFFGQGTRLTVV.

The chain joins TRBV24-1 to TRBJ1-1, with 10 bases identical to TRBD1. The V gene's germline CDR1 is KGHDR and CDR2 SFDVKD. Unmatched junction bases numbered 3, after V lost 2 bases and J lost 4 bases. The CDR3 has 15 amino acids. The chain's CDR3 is CATSDSRTGGTEAFF. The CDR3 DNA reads TGTGCCACCAGTGATTCAAGGACAGGGGGCACTGAAGCTTTCTTT.

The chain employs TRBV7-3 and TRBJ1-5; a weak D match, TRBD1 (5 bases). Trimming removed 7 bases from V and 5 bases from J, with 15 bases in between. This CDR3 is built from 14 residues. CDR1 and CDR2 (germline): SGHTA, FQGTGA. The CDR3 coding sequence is TGTGCCAGCACCTCCCCGGGGGGAGATCAGCCCCAGCATTTT. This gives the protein CASTSPGGDQPQHF.

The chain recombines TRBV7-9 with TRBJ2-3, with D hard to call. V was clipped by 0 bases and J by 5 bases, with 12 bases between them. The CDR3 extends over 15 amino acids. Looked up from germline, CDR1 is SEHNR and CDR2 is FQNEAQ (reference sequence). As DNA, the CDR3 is TGTGCCAGCAGCTTAGCGAACACAGACGTAGATACGCAGTATTTT. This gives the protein CASSLANTDVDTQYF.

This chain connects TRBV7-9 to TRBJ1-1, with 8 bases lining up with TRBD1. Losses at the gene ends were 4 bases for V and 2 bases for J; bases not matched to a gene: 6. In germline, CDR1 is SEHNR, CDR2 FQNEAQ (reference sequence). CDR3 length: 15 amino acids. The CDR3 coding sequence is TGTGCCAGCAGCTCCCGCTCAGGGGGCAACACTGAAGCTTTCTTT. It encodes CASSSRSGGNTEAFF.

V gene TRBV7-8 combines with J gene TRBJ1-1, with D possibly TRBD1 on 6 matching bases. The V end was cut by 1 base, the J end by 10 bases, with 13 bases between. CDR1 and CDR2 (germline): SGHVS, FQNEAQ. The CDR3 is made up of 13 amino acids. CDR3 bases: TGTGCCAGCAGCTTAGGGGACAAAGAAAGAGCTTTCTTT. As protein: CASSLGDKERAFF.

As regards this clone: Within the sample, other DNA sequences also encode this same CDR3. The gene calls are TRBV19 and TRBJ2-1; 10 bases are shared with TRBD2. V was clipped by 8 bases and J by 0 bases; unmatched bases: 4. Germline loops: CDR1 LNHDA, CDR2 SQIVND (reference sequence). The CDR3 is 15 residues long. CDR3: CASRTSGPSYNEQFF. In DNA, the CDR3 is TGTGCCAGTCGGACTAGCGGACCCTCCTACAATGAGCAGTTCTTC.

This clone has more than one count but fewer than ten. CDR3 bases: TGTGCCAGCAGCCGATCAGGGGGGTTTCAGGAAAAACTGTTTTTT. Translating it yields CASSRSGGFQEKLFF. The chain employs TRBV7-9 and TRBJ1-4; 7 bases match TRBD1. Germline CDR1 SEHNR, CDR2 FQNEAQ (reference sequence). The V and J ends lost 5 bases and 8 bases, in that order; junction bases with no gene match: 11. This CDR3 has 15 residues.

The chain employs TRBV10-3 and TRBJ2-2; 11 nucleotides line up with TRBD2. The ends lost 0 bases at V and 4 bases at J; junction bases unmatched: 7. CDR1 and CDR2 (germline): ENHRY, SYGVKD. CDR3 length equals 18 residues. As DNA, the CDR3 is TGTGCCATCAGTGAGTCAATCGGACTAGCGGGTCCCACCGGGGAGCTGTTTTTT. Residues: CAISESIGLAGPTGELFF.

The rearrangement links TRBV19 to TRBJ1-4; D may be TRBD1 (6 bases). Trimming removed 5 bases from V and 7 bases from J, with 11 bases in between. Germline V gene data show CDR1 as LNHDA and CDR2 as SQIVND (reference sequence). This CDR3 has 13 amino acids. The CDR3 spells CASSAGTSEKLFF. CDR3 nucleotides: TGTGCCAGTAGTGCCGGGACATCTGAAAAACTGTTTTTT. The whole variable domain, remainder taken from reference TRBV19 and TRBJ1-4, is DGGITQSPKYLFRKEGQNVTLSCEQNLNHDAMYWYRQDPGQGLRLIYYSQIVNDFQKGDIAEGYSVSREKKESFPLTVTSAQKNPTAFYLCASSAGTSEKLFFGSGTQLSVL.

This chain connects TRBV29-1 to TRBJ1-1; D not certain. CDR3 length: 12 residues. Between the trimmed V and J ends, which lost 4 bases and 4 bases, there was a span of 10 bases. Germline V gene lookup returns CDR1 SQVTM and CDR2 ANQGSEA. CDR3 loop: CSVAFPGTEAFF. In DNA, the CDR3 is TGCAGCGTTGCATTCCCGGGCACTGAAGCTTTCTTT.